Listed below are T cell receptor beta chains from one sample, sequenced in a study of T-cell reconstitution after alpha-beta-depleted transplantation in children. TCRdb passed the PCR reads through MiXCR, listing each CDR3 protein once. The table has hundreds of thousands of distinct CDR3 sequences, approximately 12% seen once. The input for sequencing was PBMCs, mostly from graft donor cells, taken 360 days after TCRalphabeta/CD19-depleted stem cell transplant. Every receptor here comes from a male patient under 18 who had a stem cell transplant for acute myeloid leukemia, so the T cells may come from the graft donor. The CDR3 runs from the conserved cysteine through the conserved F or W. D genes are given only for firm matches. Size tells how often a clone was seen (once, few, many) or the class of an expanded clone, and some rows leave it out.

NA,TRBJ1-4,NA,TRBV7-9,TGTGCCAGCAGGACCGACAGCCCTACTAATGAAAAACTGTTTTTT,CASRTDSPTNEKLFF
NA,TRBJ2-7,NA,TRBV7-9,TGTGCCAGCAGTCCATGGCCATACGAGCAGTACTTC,CASSPWPYEQYF
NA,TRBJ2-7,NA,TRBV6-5,TGTGCCAGCAGTTACGCACATCACCTGGGGAACTACGAGCAGTACTTC,CASSYAHHLGNYEQYF
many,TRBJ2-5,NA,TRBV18,TGTGCCAGCTCACCACTAGGGGGGGACAGAAGAATCCAAGAGACCCAGTACTTC,CASSPLGGDRRIQETQYF
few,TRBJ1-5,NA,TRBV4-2,TGTGCCAGCAGCCAAGCAGGAGTGACAGGATCACTTAGCAATCAGCCCCAGCATTTT,CASSQAGVTGSLSNQPQHF
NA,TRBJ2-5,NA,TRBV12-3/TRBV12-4,TGTGCCAGCAGTTTATTTCGGGGCTCAGGGGTGGAGGAGACCCAGTACTTC,CASSLFRGSGVEETQYF
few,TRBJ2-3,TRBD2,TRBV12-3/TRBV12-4,TGTGCCAGCAACCTGGAACTAGCGGACTTTGGGGATACGCAGTATTTT,CASNLELADFGDTQYF
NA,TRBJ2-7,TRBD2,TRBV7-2,TGTGCCAGCAGCTTAATTCCAGCGGGAGCCTACGAGCAGTACTTC,CASSLIPAGAYEQYF
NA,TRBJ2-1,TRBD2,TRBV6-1,TGTGCCAGCAGCGTATTAGCGGGGAGCTCCTACAATGAGCAGTTCTTC,CASSVLAGSSYNEQFF
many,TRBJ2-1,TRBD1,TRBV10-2,TGCGCCAGCAGTGAGGGGACAGGTGAGCAGTTCTTC,CASSEGTGEQFF
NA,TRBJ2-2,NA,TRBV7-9,TGTGCCAGCAGCTTATTGCAGAACACCGGGGAGCTGTTTTTT,CASSLLQNTGELFF
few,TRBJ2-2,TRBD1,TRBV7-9,TGTGCCAGCAGCCGCATCAGGGGGCACGACACCGGGGAGCTGTTTTTT,CASSRIRGHDTGELFF
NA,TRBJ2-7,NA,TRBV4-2,TGTGCCAGCAGCCAAGAATGGAGGACTACCAGCTCCTACGAGCAGTACTTC,CASSQEWRTTSSYEQYF
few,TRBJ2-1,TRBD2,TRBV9,TGTGCCAGCAGCCCCCGACTAGCGGGAGCCCTCGGCTCCTACAATGAGCAGTTCTTC,CASSPRLAGALGSYNEQFF
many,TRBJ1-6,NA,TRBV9,TGTGCCAGCAGCGTAGAGGACAGTTCACCCCTCCACTTT,CASSVEDSSPLHF
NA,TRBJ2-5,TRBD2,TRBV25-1,TGTGCCAGCAGTGATCCAGCGGGAGAGGTTCAGACCCAGTACTTC,CASSDPAGEVQTQYF